The 31 T cell receptor beta chains in this list originate from one sample, sequenced in a study of blood T cell repertoires in COVID-19. TCRdb's table, derived via immunoSEQ multiplex PCR, lists solely in-frame clones and lacks some. This table holds 210,000 or so clones, nearly 90% found once. Sequenced sample: PBMCs or T cells enriched from blood (not recorded which). These receptors all stem from a young man who had recovered from COVID-19.

V gene TRBV6-5 combines with J gene TRBJ1-3; no clear D gene. This CDR3 contains 12 residues. The germline V gene has CDR1 MNHEY and CDR2 SVGAGI. V lost 7 bases, J lost 4 bases, and 8 bases lay in between. CDR3 in amino acids: CASIAVGNTIYF. The CDR3 DNA is TGTGCCAGCATTGCGGTCGGAAACACCATATATTTT.

The rearrangement uses TRBV12-2 and TRBJ2-3; the D call TRBD2 from the table was never checked on the DNA. TRBV12-2 represents a pseudogene. The CDR3 loop spans 18 amino acids. CDR3 protein: CASRSDPTSGNRTDTQYF. The CDR3 DNA reads as TGTGCAAGTCGCTCCGACCCGACTAGCGGGAACCGCACAGATACGCAGTATTTT.

This chain uses TRBV5-7 with TRBJ1-3, with 11 bases lining up with TRBD1. TRBV5-7 has ORF status, its function being uncertain. CDR3 length: 16 residues. V lost 3 bases to trimming and J lost 3 bases; unmatched junction nucleotides: 5. The DNA of the CDR3 is TGTGCCAGCAGCTGGGGGACAGGGGGTTGTGGAAACACCATATATTTT. Amino acid sequence: CASSWGTGGCGNTIYF.

This chain joins TRBV6-1 and TRBJ1-2, with D perhaps TRBD1 (5 bases). Germline V gene sequence: CDR1 MNHNS, CDR2 SASEGT. This CDR3 is built from 13 residues. Between the trimmed V and J ends, which lost 0 bases and 5 bases, there was a span of 7 bases. This CDR3 reads CASSEAEGYGYTF. CDR3 nucleotides: TGTGCCAGCAGTGAAGCGGAGGGGTATGGCTACACCTTC.

The chain recombines TRBV6-5 with TRBJ1-1; no firm D call. This CDR3 spans 13 amino acids. CDR1 and CDR2 from the germline V gene are MNHEY and SVGAGI. V lost 6 bases, J lost 4 bases, and 12 bases lay in between. Written as DNA, the CDR3 is TGTGCCAGCAGGGCGTGGGAGATCACTGAAGCTTTCTTT. Its translation: CASRAWEITEAFF.

J is TRBJ1-1 and V is TRBV6-4, with D possibly being TRBD1 (6 bases). CDR1 and CDR2 from the germline V gene are MRHNA and SNTAGT. The CDR3 covers 17 residues. V was cut by 8 bases and J by 1 base, with 23 bases left in between. In DNA, the CDR3 is TGTGCCAGCGCTACCGGGGGGCCTCTATTGAGGAACACTGAAGCTTTCTTT. Protein: CASATGGPLLRNTEAFF.

The chain combines TRBV3-1 (or the pseudogene TRBV3-2) with TRBJ1-4; TRBD1 agrees at 10 bases. J lost 8 bases, V lost 3 bases, and 9 bases had no gene match. The germline V gene has CDR1 LGHDT and CDR2 YNNKEL (reference sequence). The CDR3 extends over 16 amino acids. This chain's CDR3 is CASSHNDRGRQEKLFF. The CDR3 bases are TGTGCCAGCAGCCATAACGACAGGGGGCGGCAGGAAAAACTGTTTTTT.

The chain links TRBV4-1 to TRBJ1-6, with 7 nucleotides matching TRBD1. The CDR3 has 16 residues. Trimming cost V 2 bases and J 8 bases; bases outside gene matches: 9. Germline lookup yields CDR1 MGHRA and CDR2 YSYEKL. Here the CDR3 DNA reads TGCGCCAGCAGCCAAAAGACAGGGTCAGACTATTCACCCCTCCACTTT. It encodes CASSQKTGSDYSPLHF.

The DNA of the CDR3 is TGTGCCAGCAGTCCCCGGGACAGGGTCTACGAGCAGTACTTC. Amino acids: CASSPRDRVYEQYF. The V and J genes are TRBV6-2 or TRBV6-3 and TRBJ2-7; 9 positions agree with TRBD1. This CDR3 has 14 amino acids. Trimming removed 5 bases from V and 3 bases from J; junction bases left unmatched: 5. CDR1 MNHEY and CDR2 SVGEGT come from the germline V gene.

V usage is TRBV30 and J usage is TRBJ2-7; 7 bases align to TRBD1. Trimming removed 1 base from V and 3 bases from J; junction bases left unmatched: 0. The germline V gene has CDR1 GTSNPN and CDR2 SVGIG (reference sequence). The CDR3 is made up of 12 amino acids. The CDR3 DNA follows: TGTGCCTGGAGTGGGGACAGCTACGAGCAGTACTTC. As protein: CAWSGDSYEQYF.

This chain links TRBV2 with TRBJ2-1; TRBD2 is a possible D gene (5 bases). V lost 4 bases, J lost 0 bases, and 10 bases lay in between. The CDR3 extends over 15 amino acids. CDR1 SNHLY and CDR2 FYNNEI come from the germline V gene. CDR3: CASSGQRFSYNEQFF. In DNA form, the CDR3 reads TGTGCCAGCAGTGGTCAGCGGTTCTCCTACAATGAGCAGTTCTTC. Drawing the rest from reference TRBV2 and TRBJ2-1, the complete variable domain is EPEVTQTPSHQVTQMGQEVILRCVPISNHLYFYWYRQILGQKVEFLVSFYNNEISEKSEIFDDQFSVERPDGSNFTLKIRSTKLEDSAMYFCASSGQRFSYNEQFFGPGTRLTVL.

This clone was counted only a few times. The chain has TRBV5-1 and TRBJ1-2, with 9 bases identical to TRBD1. The CDR3 runs to 14 residues. Trimming removed 2 bases from V and 6 bases from J; junction bases left unmatched: 5. From germline, CDR1 is SGHRS and CDR2 YFSETQ. The CDR3 nucleotides are TGCGCCAGCAGCTTAGGGGGACAGGGCAATGGCTACACCTTC. This gives the protein CASSLGGQGNGYTF.

V usage is TRBV2 and J usage is TRBJ2-5; possible D gene TRBD2, 6 bases. The CDR3 spans 13 residues. V lost 7 bases and J 0 bases, leaving 9 bases between the germline ends. The germline V gene has CDR1 SNHLY and CDR2 FYNNEI. The CDR3 reads CASNRDYQETQYF. The CDR3 DNA follows: TGTGCCAGCAACCGGGACTACCAAGAGACCCAGTACTTC.

The gene calls are TRBV5-4 and TRBJ1-4, with TRBD1 matching over 7 bases. The CDR3 consists of 17 residues. Trimming took 4 bases from V and 4 from J; bases not matched to a gene: 13. The V gene's germline CDR1 is SGHNT and CDR2 YYREEE (reference sequence). The CDR3 protein is CASSRGRGVYGNEKLFF. Written as DNA, the CDR3 is TGTGCCAGCAGCCGTGGCAGGGGGGTCTATGGTAATGAAAAACTGTTTTTT.

The chain couples TRBV2 to TRBJ2-3, with a possible D match to TRBD2 (6 bases). The CDR3 is 13 amino acids. Trimming removed 5 bases from V and 2 bases from J, with 8 bases in between. The germline V gene has CDR1 SNHLY and CDR2 FYNNEI. CDR3 protein: CASSLDYTDTQYF. CDR3 bases: TGTGCCAGCAGTTTGGACTACACAGATACGCAGTATTTT. Looking up the rest from reference TRBV2 and TRBJ2-3 gives the full variable domain: EPEVTQTPSHQVTQMGQEVILRCVPISNHLYFYWYRQILGQKVEFLVSFYNNEISEKSEIFDDQFSVERPDGSNFTLKIRSTKLEDSAMYFCASSLDYTDTQYFGPGTRLTVL.

The genes are TRBV21-1 and TRBJ1-4; the table's D call, TRBD1, was not checked against the DNA. TRBV21-1 corresponds to a pseudogene. The CDR3 extends over 15 amino acids. CDR3 loop: CASTPLGRANEKLFF. The CDR3 DNA follows: TGTGCCAGCACCCCACTGGGGCGTGCTAATGAAAAACTGTTTTTT.

The chain combines TRBV3-1 (or the pseudogene TRBV3-2) with TRBJ1-2; D gene ambiguous. In germline, CDR1 is LGHDT, CDR2 YNNKEL (reference sequence). Trimming removed 6 bases at V and 4 bases at J, with 15 bases between. The CDR3 extends over 14 amino acids. The CDR3 DNA reads TGTGCCAGCAGGCTAGAGACTCCCCCCTATGGCTACACCTTC. Protein: CASRLETPPYGYTF.

Notes on this clone: Other DNA sequences in this specimen translate into the identical CDR3. This chain connects TRBV5-4 to TRBJ1-2; 7 bases map to TRBD1. The CDR3 has 12 residues. After removal of 4 bases from V and 5 bases from J, the junction contained 2 bases not matched to a gene. Germline CDR1 SGHNT, CDR2 YYREEE (reference sequence). The CDR3 region has the DNA TGTGCCAGCAGCCGGGACAGTTATGGCTACACCTTC. Residues: CASSRDSYGYTF.

J is TRBJ1-2 and V is TRBV7-2; D gene ambiguous. V shed 5 bases and J shed 5 bases, with 18 bases lying between them. This CDR3 comprises 15 residues. Germline V gene lookup returns CDR1 SGHTA and CDR2 FQGNSA. The CDR3 loop is CASSQRLGRSYGYTF. In DNA, the CDR3 is TGTGCCAGCAGCCAACGTCTGGGGAGAAGTTATGGCTACACCTTC.

This clone showed up just once. The gene calls are TRBV29-1 and TRBJ1-2; no clear D. From germline, CDR1 is SQVTM and CDR2 ANQGSEA. The V end was cut by 6 bases, the J end by 8 bases, with 13 bases between. The CDR3 is 11 amino acids. CDR3 coding DNA: TGCAGCGTCGCTTCGGCTAGCGGCTACACCTTC. It yields the protein CSVASASGYTF.

The count of this clone is one. Other nucleotide sequences in the sample specify the same CDR3. The CDR3 DNA sequence: TGTGCCAGCAGCCAAGATATCCAGGTCAACACTGAAGCTTTCTTT. Protein: CASSQDIQVNTEAFF. This sequence joins TRBV4-2 and TRBJ1-1, with unresolved D. This CDR3 region has 15 residues. Trimming left V 0 bases short and J 2 bases short, with 10 bases between. Germline CDR1 reads LGHNA; CDR2 reads YNFKEQ.

The chain has TRBV19 and TRBJ1-2; D call uncertain. The CDR3 length is 13 residues. V lost 3 bases and J 8 bases, leaving 13 bases between the germline ends. Germline loops: CDR1 LNHDA, CDR2 SQIVND (reference sequence). The CDR3 here is CASSIIGIRGYTF. The DNA of the CDR3 is TGTGCCAGTAGTATTATCGGGATTCGCGGCTACACCTTC.

This chain uses TRBV5-1 with TRBJ1-3; D gene unclear. The V and J ends lost 2 bases and 0 bases respectively, with 9 bases between them. Germline V lookup: CDR1 SGHRS, CDR2 YFSETQ. The CDR3 consists of 15 residues. The CDR3 sequence is CASSLSHGSGNTIYF. The CDR3 coding sequence is TGCGCCAGCAGCTTATCCCACGGCTCTGGAAACACCATATATTTT.

The chain employs TRBV6-4 and TRBJ1-1, with D unclear. There are 13 residues in the CDR3. With 5 bases removed from V and 1 base from J, the gap between germline ends came to 8 bases. The V gene's germline CDR1 is MRHNA and CDR2 SNTAGT. CDR3 sequence reads: CASSSQSNTEAFF. The CDR3 DNA is TGTGCCAGCAGTAGTCAGTCGAACACTGAAGCTTTCTTT.

The chain has TRBV28 and TRBJ2-7, with D possibly matching TRBD1 (7 bases). The CDR3 covers 16 residues. V was clipped by 7 bases and J by 2 bases, with 21 bases between them. CDR1 is MDHEN and CDR2 is SYDVKM in the germline V gene. The CDR3, as DNA: TGTGCCAGCACTCCACACTCGGGCAGGGGGGCCTACGAGCAGTACTTC. It is translated as CASTPHSGRGAYEQYF.

The rearrangement joins TRBV27 to TRBJ2-2, with no clear D. The V and J ends lost 1 base and 6 bases respectively, with 6 bases between them. This CDR3 has 13 residues. Per the germline V gene, CDR1 is MNHEY and CDR2 is SMNVEV (reference sequence). The CDR3 DNA is TGTGCCAGCAGTTTATTGCAGTCCGGGGAGCTGTTTTTT. Protein: CASSLLQSGELFF.

The rearrangement joins TRBV30 to TRBJ1-2, with TRBD1 matching over 7 bases. With V trimmed by 4 bases and J by 1 base, 6 bases remained unmatched. The CDR3 runs 14 residues. The V gene's germline CDR1 is GTSNPN and CDR2 SVGIG (reference sequence). This CDR3 is CAWNRGQLNYGYTF. CDR3 coding DNA: TGTGCCTGGAACCGGGGACAGCTTAACTATGGCTACACCTTC.

The chain uses TRBV10-3 and TRBJ1-6; D is perhaps TRBD1 (5 bases). V lost 6 bases, J lost 6 bases, and 12 bases lay in between. The CDR3 is 14 residues long. Germline-derived CDR1 and CDR2 are ENHRY and SYGVKD. This CDR3 is CAIRQQEFNSPLHF. CDR3 nucleotides: TGTGCCATCAGACAACAGGAGTTTAATTCACCCCTCCACTTT.

The chain employs TRBV9 and TRBJ1-3; a possible D gene is TRBD1 (6 bases). The CDR3 runs to 15 residues. Germline V gene lookup returns CDR1 SGDLS and CDR2 YYNGEE. V dropped 3 bases and J dropped 4 bases, with 14 bases sitting between them. The CDR3 loop is CASSGGQGTGNTIYF. The CDR3 DNA is TGTGCCAGCAGCGGGGGGCAGGGGACAGGAAACACCATATATTTT.

This rearrangement joins TRBV30 to TRBJ2-7; possible D gene TRBD2, 6 bases. V lost 3 bases to trimming and J lost 0 bases, with 12 bases between them. The CDR3 loop spans 14 amino acids. Germline values: CDR1 GTSNPN, CDR2 SVGIG (reference sequence). CDR3 in amino acids: CAWRGRGSSYEQYF. For the CDR3, the DNA is TGTGCCTGGAGGGGACGGGGGAGCTCCTACGAGCAGTACTTC.

This chain links TRBV12-3 or TRBV12-4 with TRBJ1-4, with D possibly matching TRBD1 (6 bases). Trimming shortened V by 6 bases and J by 5 bases, and 10 bases separated the two germline ends. CDR3 length: 13 residues. CDR3 sequence: CASRRTENEKLFF. The CDR3 DNA reads TGTGCCAGCAGACGGACAGAAAATGAAAAACTGTTTTTT.